Listed below are T cell receptor beta chains from one sample, sequenced in a study of cytomegalovirus exposure and HLA in healthy donors. The data were produced by immunoSEQ multiplex PCR, yet TCRdb's version contains in-frame clones alone and is incomplete. The profile shows 100,000 to 150,000 clones, about 68% of them singletons. The sequenced sample consisted of PBMCs. The receptor source for this set is a man between 35 and 55 years old in good health and CMV-seropositive. Each CDR3 is given with its conserved first and last residue. A D gene is named only where the DNA matches it firmly. The listing skips clone size in some rows; elsewhere it reads once, few, many or a size class.

d_gene,abundance,v_gene,j_gene,CDR3aa,CDR3nt
TRBD2,-,TRBV30,TRBJ2-7,CAWSPWGPGLANNEQYF,TGTGCCTGGAGCCCTTGGGGCCCGGGACTAGCGAACAACGAGCAGTACTTC
TRBD1,-,TRBV5-1,TRBJ1-4,CASSVGNSGGGNEKLFF,TGCGCCAGCAGCGTGGGGAACTCAGGGGGCGGTAATGAAAAACTGTTTTTT
-,-,TRBV29-1,TRBJ1-4,CSVGGRGEKLFF,TGCAGCGTTGGGGGGCGAGGTGAAAAACTGTTTTTT
TRBD2,few,TRBV5-4,TRBJ2-7,CASSRLAGVLPYEQYF,TGTGCCAGCAGTAGACTAGCGGGAGTTCTTCCCTACGAGCAGTACTTC
TRBD2,-,TRBV6-5,TRBJ2-1,CASSYRTSGSYNEQFF,TGTGCCAGCAGTTACAGGACTAGCGGAAGTTACAATGAGCAGTTCTTC
-,-,TRBV5-4,TRBJ1-1,CASSSRQENTEAFF,TGTGCCAGCAGTTCCCGACAGGAGAACACTGAAGCTTTCTTT
-,-,TRBV5-1,TRBJ1-3,CASSLWAVGTGRPGNTIYF,TGCGCCAGCAGCTTGTGGGCGGTGGGGACTGGACGGCCTGGAAACACCATATATTTT
TRBD2,-,TRBV30,TRBJ2-3,CAWSPRGLAGGGYTQYF,TGTGCCTGGAGCCCACGGGGACTAGCGGGGGGGGGTTATACGCAGTATTTT
-,-,TRBV7-2,TRBJ2-1,CASSLAHRVSVNEQFF,TGTGCCAGCAGCTTAGCGCACAGGGTTTCTGTCAATGAGCAGTTCTTC
-,-,TRBV25-1,TRBJ2-3,CASSWNRGGDTQYF,TGTGCCAGCAGTTGGAACAGGGGGGGAGATACGCAGTATTTT
TRBD1,-,TRBV11-3,TRBJ1-5,CASIGTGVNQPQHF,TGTGCCAGCATCGGGACAGGGGTCAATCAGCCCCAGCATTTT
-,once,TRBV13,TRBJ2-3,CASSLGAGLDTQYF,TGTGCCAGCAGCTTAGGTGCGGGGTTAGATACGCAGTATTTT
TRBD2,-,TRBV2,TRBJ2-2,CASSSASGGGGAGELFF,TGTGCCAGCAGTTCGGCTAGCGGGGGAGGTGGAGCAGGGGAGCTGTTTTTT
TRBD1,few,TRBV5-1,TRBJ2-2,CASSLGDRGKANTGELFF,TGCGCCAGCAGCTTAGGGGACAGGGGAAAAGCGAACACCGGGGAGCTGTTTTTT
-,once,TRBV12-5,TRBJ1-5,CASGLTGPTNQPQHF,TGTGCTAGTGGTTTGACAGGGCCTACCAATCAGCCCCAGCATTTT
TRBD2,-,TRBV4-1,TRBJ2-7,CASSQDGFFVSGGEQYF,TGCGCCAGCAGCCAAGATGGGTTTTTTGTTAGCGGGGGTGAACAGTACTTC
-,medium-sized,TRBV27,TRBJ2-1,CASSWGRNEQFF,TGTGCCAGCAGTTGGGGGAGGAATGAGCAGTTCTTC
TRBD1,-,TRBV7-9,TRBJ2-3,CASSRSGTGGADTQYF,TGTGCCAGCAGCCGATCGGGGACAGGGGGAGCAGATACGCAGTATTTT
-,-,TRBV7-6,TRBJ1-1,CASSPPTGMNTEAFF,TGTGCCAGCAGCCCCCCCACAGGAATGAACACTGAAGCTTTCTTT
TRBD1,-,TRBV19,TRBJ2-5,CASGSGTGGEETQYF,TGTGCCAGTGGCTCCGGGACAGGGGGCGAGGAGACCCAGTACTTC
TRBD1,once,TRBV6-1,TRBJ2-7,CASSDPRGFTYEQYF,TGTGCCAGCAGTGACCCCAGGGGGTTTACCTACGAGCAGTACTTC
-,-,TRBV5-1,TRBJ2-7,CASSVGLGSKSYF,-
-,few,TRBV4-2,TRBJ2-1,CASSQDFGSGVGQFF,TGTGCCAGCAGCCAAGATTTCGGGTCCGGAGTGGGGCAGTTCTTC
-,-,TRBV29-1,TRBJ2-3,CSASRGGTDTQYF,TGCAGCGCCAGCAGGGGTGGCACAGATACGCAGTATTTT
-,-,TRBV12-5,TRBJ1-1,CASGLARYVGTEAFF,TGTGCTAGTGGTTTGGCCAGGTATGTCGGCACTGAAGCTTTCTTT
-,-,TRBV27,TRBJ1-1,CASSRWTEAFF,TGTGCCAGCAGCCGGTGGACTGAAGCTTTCTTT
-,-,TRBV4-2,TRBJ1-6,CASSQEGPPTSAGNSPLHF,TGTGCCAGCAGCCAGGAGGGGCCTCCGACTTCGGCGGGTAATTCACCCCTCCACTTT
-,-,TRBV29-1,TRBJ2-1,CSVDRVRGNEQFF,TGCAGCGTTGACAGGGTGCGTGGCAATGAGCAGTTCTTC
-,-,TRBV13,TRBJ2-3,CASTNRPSTDTQYF,TGTGCCAGCACCAACAGGCCCAGCACAGATACGCAGTATTTT
-,-,TRBV2,TRBJ2-2,CASTSYTGYTGELFF,TGTGCCAGCACCAGCTATACAGGGTACACCGGGGAGCTGTTTTTT
TRBD2,few,TRBV5-1,TRBJ2-5,CASSLVGGGETQYF,TGCGCCAGCAGCTTGGTCGGGGGGGGAGAGACCCAGTACTTC
TRBD1,-,TRBV19,TRBJ2-2,CASSGDRGNTGELFF,TGTGCCAGTAGTGGGGACAGGGGGAACACCGGGGAGCTGTTTTTT
TRBD2,-,TRBV5-1,TRBJ2-7,CASSLSGRDFYEQYF,TGCGCCAGCAGCCTTAGCGGGAGGGACTTCTACGAGCAGTACTTC
TRBD2,-,TRBV13,TRBJ2-1,CASSLVGGTSDYNEQFF,TGTGCCAGCAGCTTAGTAGGTGGGACTAGCGACTACAATGAGCAGTTCTTC
TRBD1,few,TRBV6-1,TRBJ1-3,CASSETGGISGNTIYF,TGTGCCAGCAGTGAGACAGGGGGCATCTCTGGAAACACCATATATTTT
-,once,TRBV7-6,TRBJ2-3,CASSQGASGSTDTQYF,TGTGCCAGCAGCCAGGGGGCTAGCGGTAGCACAGATACGCAGTATTTT
-,few,TRBV21-1,TRBJ2-2,CASSKDPGRDTGELFF,TGTGCCAGCAGCAAAGATCCAGGGAGGGACACCGGGGAGCTGTTTTTT
TRBD1,-,TRBV15,TRBJ2-7,CATSSRDRGSYEQYF,TGTGCCACCAGCTCACGGGACAGGGGCTCCTACGAGCAGTACTTC
-,-,TRBV6-5,TRBJ1-1,CASSYGRGNTEAFF,TGTGCCAGCAGTTACGGGCGGGGGAACACTGAAGCTTTCTTT
TRBD1,-,TRBV19,TRBJ2-7,CASSTSGGRDEQYF,TGTGCCAGTAGTACCTCAGGGGGCCGGGACGAGCAGTACTTC
TRBD2,-,TRBV2,TRBJ2-3,CASSEEKLAGGTDTQYF,TGTGCCAGCAGTGAAGAGAAACTAGCGGGGGGCACAGATACGCAGTATTTT
-,-,TRBV5-1,TRBJ2-7,CASSLDRVSEQYF,TGCGCCAGCAGCTTGGACAGGGTCTCCGAGCAGTACTTC
-,-,TRBV7-8,TRBJ2-7,CASSLEMRDVEEQYF,TGTGCCAGCAGCTTAGAAATGAGGGATGTGGAAGAGCAGTACTTC
TRBD2,-,TRBV7-2,TRBJ2-7,CASSLPGLAGVSYEQYF,TGTGCCAGCAGCCTCCCGGGACTAGCGGGAGTCTCCTACGAGCAGTACTTC
-,-,TRBV5-8,TRBJ2-1,CASSDYGQFNEQFF,TGTGCCAGCAGCGACTACGGACAGTTTAATGAGCAGTTCTTC
TRBD1,few,TRBV30,TRBJ1-2,CAFRDRDVGYTF,TGTGCCTTCCGGGACAGGGATGTGGGCTACACCTTC
TRBD1,once,TRBV2,TRBJ1-5,CASRGDRDQPQHF,TGTGCCAGCAGGGGGGACAGGGATCAGCCCCAGCATTTT
TRBD1,-,TRBV5-6,TRBJ2-5,CASSLWTGGPETQYF,TGTGCCAGCAGCTTATGGACAGGGGGTCCAGAGACCCAGTACTTC
-,few,TRBV19,TRBJ1-5,CASSPRDGENQPQHF,TGTGCCAGTAGTCCCCGAGACGGGGAGAATCAGCCCCAGCATTTT
-,-,TRBV28,TRBJ2-1,CASSPPGYPRGNEQFF,TGTGCCAGCAGCCCTCCGGGCTACCCACGGGGCAATGAGCAGTTCTTC